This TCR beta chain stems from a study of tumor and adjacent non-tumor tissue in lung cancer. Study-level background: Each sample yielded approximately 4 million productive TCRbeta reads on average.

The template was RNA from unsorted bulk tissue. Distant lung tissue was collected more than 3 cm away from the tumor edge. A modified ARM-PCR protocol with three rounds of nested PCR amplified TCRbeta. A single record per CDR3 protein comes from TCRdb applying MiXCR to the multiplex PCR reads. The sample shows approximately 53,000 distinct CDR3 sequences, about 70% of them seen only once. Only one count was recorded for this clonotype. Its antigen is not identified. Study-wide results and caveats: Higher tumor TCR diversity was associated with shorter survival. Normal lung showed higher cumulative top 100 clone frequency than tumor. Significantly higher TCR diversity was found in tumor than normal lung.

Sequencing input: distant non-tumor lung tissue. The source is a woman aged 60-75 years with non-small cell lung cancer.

In DNA, the CDR3 is TGTGCCAGCACTATTCGTACAGGGTCGAACACTGAAGCTTTCTTT. It codes for CASTIRTGSNTEAFF. The rearrangement links TRBV12-3 or TRBV12-4 to TRBJ1-1, with D possibly TRBD1 on 6 matching bases. Trimming left V 7 bases short and J 1 base short, with 16 bases between. The CDR3 loop spans 15 amino acids.